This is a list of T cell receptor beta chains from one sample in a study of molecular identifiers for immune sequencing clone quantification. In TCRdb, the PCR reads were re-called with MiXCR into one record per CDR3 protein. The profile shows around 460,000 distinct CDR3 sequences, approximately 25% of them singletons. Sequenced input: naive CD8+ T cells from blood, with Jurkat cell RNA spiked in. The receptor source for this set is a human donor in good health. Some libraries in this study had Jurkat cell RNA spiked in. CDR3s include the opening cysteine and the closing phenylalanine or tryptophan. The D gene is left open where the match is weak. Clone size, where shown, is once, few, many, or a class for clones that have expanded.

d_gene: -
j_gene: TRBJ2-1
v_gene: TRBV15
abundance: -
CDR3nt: TGTGCCACCGAAGGGAGACACGACAATGAGCAGTTCTTC
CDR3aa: CATEGRHDNEQFF

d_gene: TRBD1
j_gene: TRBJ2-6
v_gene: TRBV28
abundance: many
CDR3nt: TGTGCCAGCAGCCACAGGGGGCGAGTCTCTGGGGCCAACGTCCTGACTTTC
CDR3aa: CASSHRGRVSGANVLTF

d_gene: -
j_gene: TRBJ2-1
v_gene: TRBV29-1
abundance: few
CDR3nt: TGCAGCGTTGAAGTCCCCGTACCCGACCGCAATGAGCAGTTCTTC
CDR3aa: CSVEVPVPDRNEQFF

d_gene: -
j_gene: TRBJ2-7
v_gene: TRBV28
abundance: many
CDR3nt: TGTGCCAGCAGCAGAAACGTGGGGGGCCGCGAGCAGTACTTC
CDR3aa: CASSRNVGGREQYF

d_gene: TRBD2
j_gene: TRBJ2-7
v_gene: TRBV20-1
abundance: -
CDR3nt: TGCAGTGCTTCCAGCGGGAGTATCTACGAGCAGTACTTC
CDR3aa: CSASSGSIYEQYF

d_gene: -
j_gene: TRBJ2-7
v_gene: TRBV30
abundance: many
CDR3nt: TGTGCCTGGACTGAGGAATCGAACTACGAGCAGTACTTC
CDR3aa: CAWTEESNYEQYF

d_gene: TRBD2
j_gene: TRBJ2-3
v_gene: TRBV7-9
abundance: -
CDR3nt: TGTGCCAGCAGCCCGACTAGCGGGGGGGCCGTAGATACGCAGTATTTT
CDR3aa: CASSPTSGGAVDTQYF

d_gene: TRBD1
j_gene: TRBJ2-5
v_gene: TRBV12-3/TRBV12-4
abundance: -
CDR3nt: TGTGCCAGCAGTTCCCCAGGGGGCCAAGAGACCCTGTACTTC
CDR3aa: CASSSPGGQETLYF

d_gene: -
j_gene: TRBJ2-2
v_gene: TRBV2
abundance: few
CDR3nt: TGTGCCAGCAGTGAAGCGAAGGGGAGTAGGGTCCGGGCCGGGGAGCTGTTTTTT
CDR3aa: CASSEAKGSRVRAGELFF

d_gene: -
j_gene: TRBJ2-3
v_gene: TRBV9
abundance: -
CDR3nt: TGTGCCAGCAGCGTAGAGGGGTTTGGCACAGATACGCAGTATTTT
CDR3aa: CASSVEGFGTDTQYF

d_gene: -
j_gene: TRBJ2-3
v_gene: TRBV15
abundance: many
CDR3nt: TGTGCCACCAGCAGAGAGGGATACGGGACAGATACGCAGTATTTT
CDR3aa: CATSREGYGTDTQYF

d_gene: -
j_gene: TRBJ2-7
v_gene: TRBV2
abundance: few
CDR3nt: TGTGCCAGCAGCCCAACAGGGTTCGACTTTACCTACGAGCAGTACTTC
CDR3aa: CASSPTGFDFTYEQYF

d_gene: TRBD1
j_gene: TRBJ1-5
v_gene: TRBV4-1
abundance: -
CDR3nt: TGCGCCAGCAGCCAAACAGGGGTTGGACAGCCCCAGCATTTT
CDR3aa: CASSQTGVGQPQHF

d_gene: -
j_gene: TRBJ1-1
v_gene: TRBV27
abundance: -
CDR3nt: TGTGCCAGCGGTCCCTGGAAGGGGCTGTCTGAAGCTTTCTTT
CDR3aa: CASGPWKGLSEAFF

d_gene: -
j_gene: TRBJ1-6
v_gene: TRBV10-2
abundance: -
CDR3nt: TGCGCCAGCAGTTGGACGGGGGACTATAATTCACCCCTCCACTTT
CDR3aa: CASSWTGDYNSPLHF

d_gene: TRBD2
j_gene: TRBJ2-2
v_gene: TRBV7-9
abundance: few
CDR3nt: TGTGCCAGCAGTCCCGCTAGCGGGAAAAGGGCCGGGGAGCTGTTTTTT
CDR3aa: CASSPASGKRAGELFF

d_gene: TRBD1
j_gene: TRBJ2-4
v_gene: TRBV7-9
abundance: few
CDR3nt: TGTGCCAGCAGCCAACGGACAGGGTTAGCCAAAAACATTCAGTACTTC
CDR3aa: CASSQRTGLAKNIQYF

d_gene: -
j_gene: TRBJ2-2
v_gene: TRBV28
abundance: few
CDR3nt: TGTGCCAGCAGTTTGGGACCCAGGGAACTAATCACCGGGGAGCTGTTTTTT
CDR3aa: CASSLGPRELITGELFF

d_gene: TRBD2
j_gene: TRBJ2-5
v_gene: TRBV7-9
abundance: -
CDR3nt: TGTGCCAGCAGCCCAAGGACTAGCGTGAGGGCCTTGGAGACCCAGTACTTC
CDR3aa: CASSPRTSVRALETQYF

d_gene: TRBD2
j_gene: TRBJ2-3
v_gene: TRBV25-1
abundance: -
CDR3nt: TGTGCCAGCAGTGAATCTACTAGCGGGATGATTCTGGATACGCAGTATTTT
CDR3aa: CASSESTSGMILDTQYF

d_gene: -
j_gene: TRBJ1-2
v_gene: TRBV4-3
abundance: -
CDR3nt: TGCGCCAGCAGCGGGGACGCCGCGGGCGGCTATGGCTACACCTTC
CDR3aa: CASSGDAAGGYGYTF

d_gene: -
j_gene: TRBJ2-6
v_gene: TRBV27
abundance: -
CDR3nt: TGTGCCAGCAGTGTGTACGGGGCCAACGTCCTGACTTTC
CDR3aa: CASSVYGANVLTF

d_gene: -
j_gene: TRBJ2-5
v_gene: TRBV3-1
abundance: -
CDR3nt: TGTGCCACCGGCGAACTAGGGGACGGGCAAGAGACCCAGTACTTC
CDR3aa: CATGELGDGQETQYF

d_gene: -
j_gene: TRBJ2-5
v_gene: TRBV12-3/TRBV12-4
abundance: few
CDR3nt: TGTGCCAGCAGCCCAGTAGACAGAGGAGAGACCCAGTACTTC
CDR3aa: CASSPVDRGETQYF

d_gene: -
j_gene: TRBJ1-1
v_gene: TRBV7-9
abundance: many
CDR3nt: TGTGCCAGCACCCATTGGGCAGGTGAAGCTTTCTTT
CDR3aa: CASTHWAGEAFF

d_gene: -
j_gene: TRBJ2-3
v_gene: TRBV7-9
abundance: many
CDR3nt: TGTGCCAGCAGCTACGGGACCATAAGCACAGATACGCAGTATTTT
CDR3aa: CASSYGTISTDTQYF

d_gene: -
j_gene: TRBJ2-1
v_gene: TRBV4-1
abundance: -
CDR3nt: TGCGCCAGCAGCCAAGTATGGAGGCGGGAAAGTTACAATGAGCAGTTCTTC
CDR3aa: CASSQVWRRESYNEQFF

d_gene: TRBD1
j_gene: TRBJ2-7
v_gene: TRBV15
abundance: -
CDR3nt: TGTGCCACCAGCATCTGGACAGGGGGCGAGCAGTACTTC
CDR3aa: CATSIWTGGEQYF

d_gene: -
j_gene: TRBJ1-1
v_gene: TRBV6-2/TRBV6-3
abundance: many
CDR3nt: TGTGCCAGCAGCACTAACGCGGGGGGGACTGAAGCTTTCTTT
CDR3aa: CASSTNAGGTEAFF

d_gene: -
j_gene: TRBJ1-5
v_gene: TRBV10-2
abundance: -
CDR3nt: TGCGCCAGCAGTGAGGGCATCCGATACGATAGCAATCAGCCCCAGCATTTT
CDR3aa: CASSEGIRYDSNQPQHF

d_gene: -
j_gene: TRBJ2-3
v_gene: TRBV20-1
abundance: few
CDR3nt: TGCAGTGCTAGGGGGGTGGGGGCGTGGAGCACAGATACGCAGTATTTT
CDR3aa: CSARGVGAWSTDTQYF

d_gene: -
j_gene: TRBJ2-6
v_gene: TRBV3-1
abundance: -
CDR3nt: TGTGCCAGCAGCCAAGATTACGGGGCCGGGGCCAACGTCCCGACTTTC
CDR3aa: CASSQDYGAGANVPTF

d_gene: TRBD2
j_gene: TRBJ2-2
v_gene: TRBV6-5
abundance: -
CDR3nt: TGTGCCAGCAGTTCCGACGGACTAGCGGGACTTAACACCGGGGAGCTGTTTTTT
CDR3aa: CASSSDGLAGLNTGELFF

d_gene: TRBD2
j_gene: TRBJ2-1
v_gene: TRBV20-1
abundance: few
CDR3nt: TGCAGTGCCGAGCCTGGGCTAGCGGGAGTTCTGTTCTTC
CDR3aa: CSAEPGLAGVLFF

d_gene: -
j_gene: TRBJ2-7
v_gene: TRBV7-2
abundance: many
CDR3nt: TGTGCCAGCAGCTCCGACATACCCTCCTACGAGCAGTACTTC
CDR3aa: CASSSDIPSYEQYF

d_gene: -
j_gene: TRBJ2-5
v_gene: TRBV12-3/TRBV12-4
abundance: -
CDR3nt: TGTGCCAGCAGTTTAATGGGGATGGAGACCCAGTACTTC
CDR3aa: CASSLMGMETQYF

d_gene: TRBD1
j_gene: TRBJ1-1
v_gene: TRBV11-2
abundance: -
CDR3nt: TGTGCCGGCAGCTTAGATGAGGGGACAGGGATCCGGAGAACTGAAGCCTTCTTT
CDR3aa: CAGSLDEGTGIRRTEAFF

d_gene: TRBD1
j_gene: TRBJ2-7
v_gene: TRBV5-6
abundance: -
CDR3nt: TGTGCCAGCAGCTTGGCCAAGGGACAGGGGAGGTACGAGCAGTACTTC
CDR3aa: CASSLAKGQGRYEQYF

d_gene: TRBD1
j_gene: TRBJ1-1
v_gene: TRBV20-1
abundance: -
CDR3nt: TGCAGTGCTTCCCCCCGGGACAGAAACACTGAAGCTTTCTTT
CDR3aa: CSASPRDRNTEAFF

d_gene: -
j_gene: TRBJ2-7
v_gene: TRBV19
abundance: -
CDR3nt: TGTGCAACGGAGGAAGGTTACGAGCAGTACTTC
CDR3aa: CATEEGYEQYF

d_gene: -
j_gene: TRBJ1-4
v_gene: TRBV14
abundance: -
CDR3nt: TGTGCCAGCAGCCAAGATACGTGGTTCGAAAAACTGTTTTTT
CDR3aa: CASSQDTWFEKLFF

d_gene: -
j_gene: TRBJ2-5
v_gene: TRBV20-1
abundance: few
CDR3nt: TGCAGTGCTAGAGGAGGGCCGGCAGAGACCCAGTACTTC
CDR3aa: CSARGGPAETQYF

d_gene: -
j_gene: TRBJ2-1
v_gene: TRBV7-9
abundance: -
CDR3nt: TGTGCCAGCAGCACAAACAGGGTCAATGCGCAGTTCTTC
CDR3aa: CASSTNRVNAQFF

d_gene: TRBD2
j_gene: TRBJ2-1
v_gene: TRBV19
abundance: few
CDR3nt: TGTGCCAGTACCATGGGGCTAGCGGGTCAAGAGCAGTTCTTC
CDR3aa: CASTMGLAGQEQFF

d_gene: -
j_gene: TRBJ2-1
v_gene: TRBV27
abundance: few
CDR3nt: TGTGCCAGCAGGATCGCCTGGAGTCTACACAACAATGAGCAGTTCTTC
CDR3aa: CASRIAWSLHNNEQFF

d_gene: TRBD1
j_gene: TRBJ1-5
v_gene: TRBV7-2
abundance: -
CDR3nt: TGTGCCAGCAGTTCTGGACAGGGTACTCAGCCCCAGAATTTT
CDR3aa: CASSSGQGTQPQNF

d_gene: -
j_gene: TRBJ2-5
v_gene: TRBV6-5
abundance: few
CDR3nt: TGTGCCAGCAGTTACTCTAACGGAGAACAAGAGACCCAGTACTTC
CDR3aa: CASSYSNGEQETQYF

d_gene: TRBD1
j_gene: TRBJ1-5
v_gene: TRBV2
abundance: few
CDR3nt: TGTGCCAGCAGCCCCGACAGGGACAGTCAGCCCCAGCATTTT
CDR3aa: CASSPDRDSQPQHF

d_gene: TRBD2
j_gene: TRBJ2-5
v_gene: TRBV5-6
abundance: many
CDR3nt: TGTGCCAGCAGCTCGAGGGCTAGCGGGTTCCAAGAGACCCAGTACTTC
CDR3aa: CASSSRASGFQETQYF

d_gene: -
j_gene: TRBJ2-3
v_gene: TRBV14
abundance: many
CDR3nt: TGTGCCAGCAGCCAGCACCCTGGGACAGATACGCAGTATTTT
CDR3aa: CASSQHPGTDTQYF

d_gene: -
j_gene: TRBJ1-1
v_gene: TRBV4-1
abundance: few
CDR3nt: TGCGCCAGCAGCCCAACGTTCCCCGGGGATGAAGCTTTCTTT
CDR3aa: CASSPTFPGDEAFF

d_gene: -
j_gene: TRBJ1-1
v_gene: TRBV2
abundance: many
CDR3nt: TGTGCCAGCAGTGGGACGTATGAAGCTTTCTTT
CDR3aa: CASSGTYEAFF

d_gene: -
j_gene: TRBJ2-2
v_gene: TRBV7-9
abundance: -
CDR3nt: TGTGCCAGCAGCCCTCGGGTCACCAACACCGGGGAGCTGTTTTTT
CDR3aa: CASSPRVTNTGELFF

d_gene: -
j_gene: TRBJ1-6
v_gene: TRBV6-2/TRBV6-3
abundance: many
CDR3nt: TGTGCCAGCAGTTCCATTCGGACAGACTTACATTCACCCCTCCACTTT
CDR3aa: CASSSIRTDLHSPLHF

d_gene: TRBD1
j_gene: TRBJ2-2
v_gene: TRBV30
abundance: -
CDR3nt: TGTGCCTGGAGCGACAGGGACACCGGGGAGCTGTTTTTT
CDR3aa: CAWSDRDTGELFF

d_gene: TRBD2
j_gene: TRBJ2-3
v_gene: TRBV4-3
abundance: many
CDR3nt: TGCGCCAGCAGCCAAGATCGGAGTCTAGCGGTTCCCTTGGGGACGCAGTATTTT
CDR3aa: CASSQDRSLAVPLGTQYF

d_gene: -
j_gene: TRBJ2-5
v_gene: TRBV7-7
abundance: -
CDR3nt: TGTGCCAGCAGCCCGAGGCTGAGGAGAGAGACCCAGTACTTC
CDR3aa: CASSPRLRRETQYF

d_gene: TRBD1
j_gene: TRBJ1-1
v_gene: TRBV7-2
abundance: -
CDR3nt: TGTGCCAGCAGCACCCCTCGCGGGACAGGGAACACTGAAGCTTTCTTT
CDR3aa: CASSTPRGTGNTEAFF

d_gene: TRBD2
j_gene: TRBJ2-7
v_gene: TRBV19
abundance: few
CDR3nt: TGTGCCAGTAGTATGGGGACCCGGGGACTAGCGGGCGCCGAGCAGTACTTC
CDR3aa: CASSMGTRGLAGAEQYF

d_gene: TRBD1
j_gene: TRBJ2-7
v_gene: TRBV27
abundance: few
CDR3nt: TGTGCCAGCAGTCCTCGACAGGGCCTAGCCTCCGAGCAGTACTTC
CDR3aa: CASSPRQGLASEQYF